This TCR beta chain was documented in a study of radiotherapy plus CTLA-4 blockade in lung cancer. Between the trimmed V and J ends, which lost 4 bases and 5 bases, there was a span of 26 bases. The CDR3 length is 18 residues. The germline CDR1 and CDR2 sequences are LGHNA and YNFKEQ. TCRdb's table, derived via immunoSEQ multiplex PCR, lists solely in-frame clones and lacks some. The sample lists roughly 66,000 clones; about 83% were seen once. The rearrangement links TRBV4-2 to TRBJ2-5; D perhaps matches TRBD1 (7 bases). This receptor was obtained from a human donor with non-small cell lung cancer who had a partial response to radiotherapy plus ipilimumab. Sequences were derived from peripheral blood, sampled from a patient treated with radiotherapy plus ipilimumab. CDR3 in amino acids: CASSRPSDRAGKSETQYF. The CDR3, as DNA: TGTGCCAGCAGCCGACCAAGCGACAGGGCGGGGAAAAGCGAGACCCAGTACTTC.